These 14 T cell receptor beta chains were sequenced from one sample in a study of cytotoxic CD8 clonotypes in ibrutinib-treated CLL. Here immunoSEQ multiplex PCR was the method, and the copy in TCRdb shows in-frame clones only, minus some. This sample has some 80,000 clones; 70% to 80% occur once, and the top ten carry 4.8%. The sequences come from PBMCs, collected after 12 months of ibrutinib treatment. These receptors were collected from a human donor with chronic lymphocytic leukemia.

The V and J genes are TRBV27 and TRBJ2-3; 9 bases match TRBD1. After removal of 3 bases from V and 3 bases from J, the junction contained 7 bases not matched to a gene. Germline CDR1 and CDR2: MNHEY and SMNVEV (reference sequence). The CDR3 totals 16 residues. The CDR3 here is CASSFLGGQGTDTQYF. CDR3 in DNA: TGTGCCAGCAGTTTTCTGGGGGGACAGGGTACAGATACGCAGTATTTT.

J is TRBJ1-1 and V is TRBV6-1; 10 positions match TRBD1. Trimming at V came to 9 bases and at J to 4 bases, leaving 5 bases not matched to a gene. This CDR3 has 13 residues. Germline-derived CDR1 and CDR2 are MNHNS and SASEGT. CDR3 in amino acids: CARYGQGGTEAFF. In DNA, the CDR3 is TGTGCCAGGTATGGACAGGGGGGCACTGAAGCTTTCTTT.

The gene calls are TRBV4-1 and TRBJ2-7; 7 bases map to TRBD1. The CDR3 has 15 residues. Trimming removed 4 bases from V and 5 bases from J; junction bases left unmatched: 11. Per the germline V gene, CDR1 is MGHRA and CDR2 is YSYEKL. The CDR3 coding sequence is TGCGCCAGCAGCCTAACCCGACAGGGCGCGCACGAGCAGTACTTC. This encodes CASSLTRQGAHEQYF.

This chain joins TRBV2 and TRBJ2-1; 13 bases agree with TRBD2. Germline CDR1 is SNHLY and CDR2 is FYNNEI. The ends lost 0 bases at V and 5 bases at J; junction bases unmatched: 1. The length of the CDR3 is 16 residues. CDR3 nucleotide sequence: TGTGCCAGCAGTGAAGCCGGACTAGCGGGAGACAATGAGCAGTTCTTC. This translates into CASSEAGLAGDNEQFF.

The genes are TRBV19 and TRBJ1-1, with a possible D match to TRBD1 (5 bases). Deletions cut 6 bases from V and 0 bases from J, with 14 bases between. Per germline, CDR1 LNHDA and CDR2 SQIVND (reference sequence). The CDR3 has 15 residues. This CDR3 reads CASRAWGFVNTEAFF. The DNA for the CDR3 is TGTGCCAGTAGGGCTTGGGGGTTTGTGAACACTGAAGCTTTCTTT. The variable domain in full, with the rest retrieved from reference TRBV19 and TRBJ1-1, is DGGITQSPKYLFRKEGQNVTLSCEQNLNHDAMYWYRQDPGQGLRLIYYSQIVNDFQKGDIAEGYSVSREKKESFPLTVTSAQKNPTAFYLCASRAWGFVNTEAFFGQGTRLTVV.

The V gene is TRBV28, the J gene TRBJ2-2; TRBD2 matches at 15 bases. CDR3 length equals 16 residues. The germline gives CDR1 MDHEN, CDR2 SYDVKM. The junction had 9 bases not matched to a gene; V was cut back by 10 bases and J by 6 bases. The DNA of the CDR3 is TGTGCCATCGGGGAGGGACTAGCGGGAGGTTCCGGGGAGCTGTTTTTT. Translated: CAIGEGLAGGSGELFF.

V gene TRBV7-2 combines with J gene TRBJ2-1; TRBD2 matches at 10 bases. With 5 bases clipped from V and 5 bases from J, the junction kept 6 bases outside the gene matches. Germline V gene sequence: CDR1 SGHTA, CDR2 FQGNSA. The CDR3 totals 15 residues. This CDR3 reads CASSPRTSGNNEQFF. CDR3 nucleotides: TGTGCCAGCAGCCCCCGGACTAGCGGAAACAATGAGCAGTTCTTC.

The V gene is TRBV5-1, the J gene TRBJ1-1; 9 bases agree with TRBD1. J lost 6 bases, V lost 4 bases, and 13 bases had no gene match. The CDR3 has 16 amino acids. Germline V CDR1 and CDR2: SGHRS, YFSETQ. The CDR3 nucleotides read TGCGCCAGCAGCCCCCGGGACAGGGCTGCGGTCCCTGAAGCTTTCTTT. It encodes CASSPRDRAAVPEAFF.

This clone was detected only once. The CDR3 region is CASSPGWGAGGYTF. The DNA of the CDR3 is TGTGCCAGCTCCCCGGGCTGGGGGGCGGGTGGCTACACCTTC. The chain links TRBV6-5 to TRBJ1-2, with D perhaps TRBD1 (6 bases). The CDR3 spans 14 residues. In germline, CDR1 is MNHEY, CDR2 SVGAGI. V was trimmed by 8 bases and J by 7 bases, leaving 20 bases between them.

V and J are TRBV29-1 and TRBJ1-4, with a weak D call TRBD1 (6 bases). The CDR3 totals 15 residues. V lost 5 bases and J lost 2, with 15 bases in between. The V gene's germline CDR1 is SQVTM and CDR2 ANQGSEA. The CDR3 DNA sequence: TGCAGCGTTACGCAACAGGGTTCGACTAATGAAAAACTGTTTTTT. Its translation: CSVTQQGSTNEKLFF.

This clone has only a few counts. This chain joins TRBV7-9 and TRBJ1-6, with TRBD1 matching over 7 bases. This CDR3 comprises 14 residues. Germline V gives CDR1 SEHNR, CDR2 FQNEAQ (reference sequence). Trimming removed 4 bases from V and 10 bases from J; junction bases left unmatched: 7. The CDR3 DNA follows: TGTGCCAGCAGCTCCGGGACAGTTGTCTCACCCCTCCACTTT. The encoded protein is CASSSGTVVSPLHF.

V and J are TRBV10-3 and TRBJ1-2; tentative D call: TRBD1 (5 bases). V was trimmed by 11 bases and J by 0 bases, leaving 13 bases between them. The germline CDR1 and CDR2 sequences are ENHRY and SYGVKD. The CDR3 consists of 13 residues. CDR3 sequence: CAVGRGANYGYTF. The CDR3 DNA follows: TGTGCCGTCGGGCGGGGGGCTAACTATGGCTACACCTTC.

The genes are TRBV2 and TRBJ2-7; D may correspond to TRBD1 or TRBD2 (6 bases each). Trimming took off 6 bases at V and 6 bases at J, with 15 bases between the two ends. The CDR3 length is 13 residues. The germline CDR1 and CDR2 sequences are SNHLY and FYNNEI. CDR3 region: CASRRTAGIEQYF. DNA for the CDR3: TGTGCCAGCAGACGGACAGCGGGCATCGAGCAGTACTTC.

This clone was counted a few times. The chain uses TRBV28 and TRBJ1-2; 9 nucleotides line up with TRBD1. Germline CDR1 is MDHEN and CDR2 is SYDVKM. Germline trimming cut 9 bases from V and 2 bases from J; bases unmatched to any gene: 7. The CDR3 covers 14 residues. Here the CDR3 reads CASGVGTGNYGYTF. The CDR3 DNA reads TGTGCCAGTGGGGTGGGGACAGGGAACTATGGCTACACCTTC.